The entry that follows covers one T cell receptor (beta chain) sequence. This record belongs to a study of blood T cell repertoires in COVID-19. The length of the CDR3 is 16 residues. Trimming removed 0 bases at V and 2 bases at J, with 10 bases between. Germline CDR1 is SGHVS and CDR2 is FQNEAQ. Using immunoSEQ multiplex PCR, the repertoire was profiled, and TCRdb retains in-frame clones only, with some absent. There are approximately 92,000 clones in the sample; about 86% occur only once, and around 4.1% lies in the top ten. V and J are TRBV7-8 and TRBJ1-4, with D unresolved. The clonotype originates from a man aged 55 to 70 with acute or convalescent COVID-19. Specimen: peripheral blood. The CDR3 DNA sequence: TGTGCCAGCAGCTTAGCGCGAGGGTTCACTAATGAAAAACTGTTTTTT. Its translation is CASSLARGFTNEKLFF.